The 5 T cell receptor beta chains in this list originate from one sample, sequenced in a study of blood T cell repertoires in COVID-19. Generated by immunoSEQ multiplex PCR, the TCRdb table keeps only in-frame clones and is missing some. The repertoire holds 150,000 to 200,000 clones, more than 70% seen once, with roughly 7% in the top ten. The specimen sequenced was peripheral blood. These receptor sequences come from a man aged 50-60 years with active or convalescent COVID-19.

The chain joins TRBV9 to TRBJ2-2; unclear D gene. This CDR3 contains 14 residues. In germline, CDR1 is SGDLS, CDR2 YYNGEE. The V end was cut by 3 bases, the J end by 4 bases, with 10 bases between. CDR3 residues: CASSALFFTGELFF. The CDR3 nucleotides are TGTGCCAGCAGCGCCCTATTTTTCACCGGGGAGCTGTTTTTT.

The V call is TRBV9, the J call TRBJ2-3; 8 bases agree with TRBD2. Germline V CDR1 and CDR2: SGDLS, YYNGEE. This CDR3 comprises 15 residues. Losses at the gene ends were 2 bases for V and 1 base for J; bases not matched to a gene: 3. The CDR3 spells CASSVREGRTDTQYF. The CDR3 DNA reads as TGTGCCAGCAGCGTCCGGGAGGGCCGCACAGATACGCAGTATTTT.

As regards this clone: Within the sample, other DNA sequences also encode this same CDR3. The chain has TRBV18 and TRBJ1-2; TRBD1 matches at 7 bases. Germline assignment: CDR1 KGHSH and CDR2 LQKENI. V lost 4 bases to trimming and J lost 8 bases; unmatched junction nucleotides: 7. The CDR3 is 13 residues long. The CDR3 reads CASSRQGRGGYTF. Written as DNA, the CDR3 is TGTGCCAGCTCACGACAGGGTAGGGGCGGCTACACCTTC.

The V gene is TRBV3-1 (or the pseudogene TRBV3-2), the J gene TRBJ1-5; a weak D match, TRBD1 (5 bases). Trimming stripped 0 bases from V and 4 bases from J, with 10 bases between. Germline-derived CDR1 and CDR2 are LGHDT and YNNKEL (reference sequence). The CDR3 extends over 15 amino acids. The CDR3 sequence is CASSQEGAANQPQHF. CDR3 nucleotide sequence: TGTGCCAGCAGCCAAGAAGGGGCAGCAAATCAGCCCCAGCATTTT.

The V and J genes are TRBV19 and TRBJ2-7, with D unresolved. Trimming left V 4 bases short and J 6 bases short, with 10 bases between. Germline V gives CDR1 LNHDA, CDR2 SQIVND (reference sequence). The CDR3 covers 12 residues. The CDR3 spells CASSSRVAEQYF. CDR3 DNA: TGTGCCAGTAGTAGTCGGGTCGCCGAGCAGTACTTC.